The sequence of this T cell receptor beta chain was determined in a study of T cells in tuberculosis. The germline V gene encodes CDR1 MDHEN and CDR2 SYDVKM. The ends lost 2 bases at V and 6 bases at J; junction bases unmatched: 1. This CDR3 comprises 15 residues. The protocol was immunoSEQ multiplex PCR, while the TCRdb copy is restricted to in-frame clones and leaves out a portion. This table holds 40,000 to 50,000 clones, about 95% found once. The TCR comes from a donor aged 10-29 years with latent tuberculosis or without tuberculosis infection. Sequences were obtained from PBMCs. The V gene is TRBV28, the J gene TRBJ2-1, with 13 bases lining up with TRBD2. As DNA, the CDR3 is TGTGCCAGCAGTTTAACTAGCGGGGGGGCCAATGAGCAGTTCTTC. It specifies CASSLTSGGANEQFF.